The clone carrying this T cell receptor (beta chain) was observed at least ten times. Its matching antigen is unknown. The sample belongs to a study of identical twins. Germline assignment: CDR1 MNHEY and CDR2 SVGEGT. This CDR3 region has 12 residues. The V end was cut by 7 bases, the J end by 4 bases, with 11 bases between. TCRdb re-analysed the 5' RACE reads in MiXCR, keeping a single row per CDR3 protein. The data hold about 240,000 distinct CDR3 sequences, with under 12% observed a single time. The study's findings and limits: Partial confounding of zero-insertion analyses by invariant MAIT and iNKT cells was possible. With beta out-of-frame sequences, excess sharing by twins was weaker. Model-predicted out-of-frame TCR alpha sharing fell below observed values in monozygotic twins. Those out-of-frame alpha sequences shared by twins showed an excess of low generation probability.

The sample consisted of memory T cells sorted from blood. The gene calls are TRBV6-2 or TRBV6-3 and TRBJ2-7; perhaps TRBD1 as D (6 bases). The source is a man aged 45-65 years in good health. The CDR3 reads CASNLQGYEQYF. The DNA for the CDR3 is TGTGCCAGCAACCTACAGGGATACGAGCAGTACTTC.